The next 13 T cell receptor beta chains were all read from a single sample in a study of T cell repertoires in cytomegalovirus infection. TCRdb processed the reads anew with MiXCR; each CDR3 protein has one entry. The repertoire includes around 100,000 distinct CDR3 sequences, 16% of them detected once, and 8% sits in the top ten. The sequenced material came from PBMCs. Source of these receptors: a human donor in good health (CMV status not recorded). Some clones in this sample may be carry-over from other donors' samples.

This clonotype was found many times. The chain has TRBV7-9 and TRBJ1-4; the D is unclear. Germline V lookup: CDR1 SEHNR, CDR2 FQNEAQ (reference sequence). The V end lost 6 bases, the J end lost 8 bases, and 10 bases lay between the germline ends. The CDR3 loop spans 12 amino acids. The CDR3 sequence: CASRGRNEKLFF. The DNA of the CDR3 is TGTGCCAGCAGGGGAAGGAACGAAAAACTGTTTTTT. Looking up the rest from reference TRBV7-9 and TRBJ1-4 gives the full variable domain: DTGVSQNPRHKITKRGQNVTFRCDPISEHNRLYWYRQTLGQGPEFLTYFQNEAQLEKSRLLSDRFSAERPKGSFSTLEIQRTEQGDSAMYLCASRGRNEKLFFGSGTQLSVL.

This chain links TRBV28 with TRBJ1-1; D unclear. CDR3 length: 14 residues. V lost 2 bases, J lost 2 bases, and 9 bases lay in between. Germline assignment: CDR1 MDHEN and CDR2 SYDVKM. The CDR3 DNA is TGTGCCAGCAGTTTACTTTTTCCCAACACTGAAGCTTTCTTT. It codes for CASSLLFPNTEAFF.

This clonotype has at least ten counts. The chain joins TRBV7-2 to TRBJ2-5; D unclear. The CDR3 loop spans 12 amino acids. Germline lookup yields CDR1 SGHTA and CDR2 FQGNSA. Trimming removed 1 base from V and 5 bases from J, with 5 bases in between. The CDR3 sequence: CASSLEPETQYF. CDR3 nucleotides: TGTGCCAGCAGCTTAGAGCCGGAGACCCAGTACTTC.

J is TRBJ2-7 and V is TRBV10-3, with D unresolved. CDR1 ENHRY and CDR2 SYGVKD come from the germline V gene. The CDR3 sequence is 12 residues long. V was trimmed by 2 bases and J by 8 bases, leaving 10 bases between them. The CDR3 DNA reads TGTGCCATCAGTGAGGTACCCGGGCAGCAGTACTTC. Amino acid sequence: CAISEVPGQQYF.

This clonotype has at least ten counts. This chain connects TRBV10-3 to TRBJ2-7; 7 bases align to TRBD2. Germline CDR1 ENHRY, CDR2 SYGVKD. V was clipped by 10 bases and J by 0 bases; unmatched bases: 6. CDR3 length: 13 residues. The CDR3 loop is CATERDGSYEQYF. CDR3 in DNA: TGTGCCACCGAGCGGGACGGCTCCTACGAGCAGTACTTC.

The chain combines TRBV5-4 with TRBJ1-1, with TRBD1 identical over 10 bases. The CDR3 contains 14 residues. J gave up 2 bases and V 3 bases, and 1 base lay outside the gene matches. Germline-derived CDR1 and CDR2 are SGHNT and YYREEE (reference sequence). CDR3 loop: CASSWDRGNTEAFF. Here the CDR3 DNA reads TGTGCCAGCAGCTGGGACAGGGGAAACACTGAAGCTTTCTTT. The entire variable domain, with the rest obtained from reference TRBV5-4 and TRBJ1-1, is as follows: ETGVTQSPTHLIKTRGQQVTLRCSSQSGHNTVSWYQQALGQGPQFIFQYYREEENGRGNFPPRFSGLQFPNYSSELNVNALELDDSALYLCASSWDRGNTEAFFGQGTRLTVV.

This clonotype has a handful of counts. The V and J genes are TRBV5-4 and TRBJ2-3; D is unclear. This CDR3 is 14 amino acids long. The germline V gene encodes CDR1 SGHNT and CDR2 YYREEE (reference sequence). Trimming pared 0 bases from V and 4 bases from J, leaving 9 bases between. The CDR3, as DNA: TGTGCCAGCAGCTTGGGGGCTCTGTCAGATACGCAGTATTTT. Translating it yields CASSLGALSDTQYF.

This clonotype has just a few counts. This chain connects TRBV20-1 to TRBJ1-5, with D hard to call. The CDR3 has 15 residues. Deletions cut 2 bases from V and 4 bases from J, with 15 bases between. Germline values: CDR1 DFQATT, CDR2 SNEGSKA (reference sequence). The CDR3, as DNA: TGCAGTGCTAGAAAGGCGGCAGGTCAAAATCAGCCCCAGCATTTT. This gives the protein CSARKAAGQNQPQHF.

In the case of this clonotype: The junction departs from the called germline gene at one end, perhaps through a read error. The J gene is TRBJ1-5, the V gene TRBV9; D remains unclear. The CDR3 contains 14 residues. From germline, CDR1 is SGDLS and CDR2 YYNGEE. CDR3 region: CASRVGIGDQPQHF. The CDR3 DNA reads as TGTGCCAGCAGGGTAGGAATCGGTGATCAGCCCCAGCATTTT.

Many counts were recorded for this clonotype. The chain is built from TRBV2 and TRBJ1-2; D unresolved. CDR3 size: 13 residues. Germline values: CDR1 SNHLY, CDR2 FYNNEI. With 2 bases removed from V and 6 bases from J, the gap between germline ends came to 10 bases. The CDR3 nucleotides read TGTGCCAGCAGTGAACTCCGGGTTGATGGCTACACCTTC. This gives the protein CASSELRVDGYTF.

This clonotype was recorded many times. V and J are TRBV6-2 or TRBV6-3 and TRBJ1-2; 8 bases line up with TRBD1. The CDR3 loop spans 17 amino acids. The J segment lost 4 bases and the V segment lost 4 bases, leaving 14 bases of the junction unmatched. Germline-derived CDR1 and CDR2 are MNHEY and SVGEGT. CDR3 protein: CASSSRDRPGLGYGYTF. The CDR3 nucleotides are TGTGCCAGCAGTTCCCGGGACAGGCCTGGACTAGGCTATGGCTACACCTTC.

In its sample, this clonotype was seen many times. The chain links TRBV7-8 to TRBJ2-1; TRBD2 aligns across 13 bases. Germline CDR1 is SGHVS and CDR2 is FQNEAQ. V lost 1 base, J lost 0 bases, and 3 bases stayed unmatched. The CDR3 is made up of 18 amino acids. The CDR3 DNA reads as TGTGCCAGCAGCTTAGGACTAGCGGGGGGCCGCTCCTACAATGAGCAGTTCTTC. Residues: CASSLGLAGGRSYNEQFF.

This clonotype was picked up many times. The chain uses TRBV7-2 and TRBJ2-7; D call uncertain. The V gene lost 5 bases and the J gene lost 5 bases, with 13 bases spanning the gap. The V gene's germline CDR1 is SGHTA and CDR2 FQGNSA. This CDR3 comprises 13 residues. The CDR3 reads CASSPRGSHEQYF. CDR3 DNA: TGTGCCAGCAGCCCGCGTGGTAGCCACGAGCAGTACTTC.